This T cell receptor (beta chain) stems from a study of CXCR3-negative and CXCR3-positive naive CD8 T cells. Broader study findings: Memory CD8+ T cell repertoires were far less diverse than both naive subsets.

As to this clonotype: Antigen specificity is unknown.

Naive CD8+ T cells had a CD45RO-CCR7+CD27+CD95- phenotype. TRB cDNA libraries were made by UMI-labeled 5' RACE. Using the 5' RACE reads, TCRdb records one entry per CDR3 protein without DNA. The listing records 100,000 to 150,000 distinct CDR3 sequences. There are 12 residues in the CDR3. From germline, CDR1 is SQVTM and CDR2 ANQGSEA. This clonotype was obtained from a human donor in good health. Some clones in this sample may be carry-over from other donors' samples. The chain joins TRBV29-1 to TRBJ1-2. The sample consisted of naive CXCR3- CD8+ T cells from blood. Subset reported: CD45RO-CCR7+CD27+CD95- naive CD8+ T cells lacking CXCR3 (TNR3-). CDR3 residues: CSYKGDEPGYTF.